The present entry profiles one T cell receptor beta chain with its context. This specimen belongs to a study of CD8 T cells in Susac syndrome. CDR1 and CDR2 from the germline V gene are SQVTM and ANQGSEA. The CDR3 has 13 amino acids. Trimming cost V 6 bases and J 3 bases, with 15 bases left between them. The RNA input was roughly 0.45 to 1 ug, and it was reverse transcribed with random hexamers. MiXCR, applied by TCRdb to the immunoSEQ multiplex PCR reads, yields one record per CDR3 protein. The sample lists about 210,000 distinct CDR3 sequences, roughly 93% seen once, with roughly 0.14% in the top ten.

The clonotype originates from a human donor with Susac syndrome. The sequenced sample consisted of CD4+ T cells from PBMCs. The chain links TRBV29-1 to TRBJ2-7; D possibly uses TRBD1 or TRBD2 (6 bases each). This CDR3 reads CSVRKGGGYEQYF. The CDR3 DNA sequence: TGCAGCGTCCGTAAGGGGGGAGGCTACGAGCAGTACTTC.